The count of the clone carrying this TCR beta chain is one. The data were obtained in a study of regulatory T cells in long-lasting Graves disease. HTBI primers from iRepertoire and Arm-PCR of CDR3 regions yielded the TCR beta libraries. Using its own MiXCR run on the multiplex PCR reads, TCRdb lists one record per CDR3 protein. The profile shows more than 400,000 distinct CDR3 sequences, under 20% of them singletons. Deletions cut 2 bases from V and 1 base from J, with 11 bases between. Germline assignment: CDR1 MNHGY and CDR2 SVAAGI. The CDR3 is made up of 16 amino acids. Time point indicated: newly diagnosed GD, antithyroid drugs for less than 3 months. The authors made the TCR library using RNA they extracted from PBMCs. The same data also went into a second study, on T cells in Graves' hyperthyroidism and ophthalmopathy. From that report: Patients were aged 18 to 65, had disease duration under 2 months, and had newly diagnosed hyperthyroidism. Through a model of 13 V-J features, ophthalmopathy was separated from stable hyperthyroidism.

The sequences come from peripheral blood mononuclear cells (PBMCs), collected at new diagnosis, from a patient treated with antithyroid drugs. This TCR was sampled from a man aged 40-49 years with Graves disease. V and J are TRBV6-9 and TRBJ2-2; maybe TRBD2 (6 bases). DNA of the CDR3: TGTGCCAGCAGTTATGGGGGGACCCTGAACACCGGGGAGCTGTTTTTT. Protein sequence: CASSYGGTLNTGELFF.